The sample holds many counts of the clone carrying this TCR beta chain. The CDR3 consists of 14 residues. The V gene's germline CDR1 is SQVTM and CDR2 ANQGSEA. Trimming at V came to 4 bases and at J to 5 bases, leaving 7 bases not matched to a gene. The sample comes from a study of neurological immune-mediated disorders. Via MiXCR, TCRdb re-called the 5' RACE reads, giving one row per CDR3 protein. The sample includes tens of thousands of distinct CDR3 sequences, 10% to 13% of them seen just once. Specified time point: longitudinal time-point 1 (baseline). The sequenced material came from PBMCs. The rearrangement joins TRBV29-1 to TRBJ2-5; the match to TRBD2 covers 10 bases. The receptor was isolated from a young man in good health. DNA for the CDR3: TGCAGCGTTGGGGCTAGCGGGAGTAGTGAGACCCAGTACTTC. Encoded protein: CSVGASGSSETQYF.